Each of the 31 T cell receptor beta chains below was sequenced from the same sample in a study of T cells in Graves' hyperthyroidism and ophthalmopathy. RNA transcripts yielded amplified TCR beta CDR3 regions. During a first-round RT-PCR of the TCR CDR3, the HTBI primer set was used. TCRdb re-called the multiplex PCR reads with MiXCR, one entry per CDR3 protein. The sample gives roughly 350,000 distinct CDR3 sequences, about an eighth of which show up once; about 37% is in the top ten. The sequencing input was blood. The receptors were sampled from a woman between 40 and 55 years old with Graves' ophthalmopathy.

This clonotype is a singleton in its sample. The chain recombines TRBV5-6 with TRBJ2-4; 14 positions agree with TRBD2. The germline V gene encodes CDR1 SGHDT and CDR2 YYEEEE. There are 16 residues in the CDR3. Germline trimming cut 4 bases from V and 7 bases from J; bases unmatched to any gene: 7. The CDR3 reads CASSPPWTSGRNIQYF. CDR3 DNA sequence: TGTGCCAGCAGCCCACCCTGGACTAGCGGGAGGAACATTCAGTACTTC. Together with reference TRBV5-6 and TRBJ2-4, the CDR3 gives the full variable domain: DAGVTQSPTHLIKTRGQQVTLRCSPKSGHDTVSWYQQALGQGPQFIFQYYEEEERQRGNFPDRFSGHQFPNYSSELNVNALLLGDSALYLCASSPPWTSGRNIQYFGAGTRLSVL.

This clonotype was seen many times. CDR3 amino acids: CATSAAPDTQYF. Written as DNA, the CDR3 is TGTGCCACCTCAGCAGCCCCAGATACGCAGTATTTT. V is TRBV11-2 and J is TRBJ2-3; D not certain. CDR3 length: 12 amino acids. Trimming left V 10 bases short and J 4 bases short, with 12 bases between. Germline CDR1 reads SGHAT; CDR2 reads FQNNGV.

The CDR3 DNA reads TGTGCCAGCAGTTACCGGGACAGACACAATGAGCAGTTCTTC. Amino acids: CASSYRDRHNEQFF. V and J are TRBV27 and TRBJ2-1; 7 bases are a match to TRBD1. This CDR3 is 14 amino acids long. Germline CDR1 MNHEY, CDR2 SMNVEV (reference sequence). V was pared by 4 bases and J by 5 bases, with 5 bases of the junction left unmatched.

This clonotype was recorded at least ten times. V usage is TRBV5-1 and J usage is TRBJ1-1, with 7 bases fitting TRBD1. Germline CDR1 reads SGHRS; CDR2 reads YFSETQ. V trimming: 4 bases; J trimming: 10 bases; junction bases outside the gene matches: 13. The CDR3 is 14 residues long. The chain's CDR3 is CASSPGTAYFAAFF. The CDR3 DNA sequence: TGCGCCAGCAGCCCCGGGACAGCCTACTTCGCAGCTTTCTTT.

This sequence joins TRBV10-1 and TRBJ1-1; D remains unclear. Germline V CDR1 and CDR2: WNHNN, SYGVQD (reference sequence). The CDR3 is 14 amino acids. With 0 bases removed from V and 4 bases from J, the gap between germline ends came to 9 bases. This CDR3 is CASSESDGITEAFF. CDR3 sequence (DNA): TGCGCCAGCAGTGAGTCGGATGGGATCACTGAAGCTTTCTTT.

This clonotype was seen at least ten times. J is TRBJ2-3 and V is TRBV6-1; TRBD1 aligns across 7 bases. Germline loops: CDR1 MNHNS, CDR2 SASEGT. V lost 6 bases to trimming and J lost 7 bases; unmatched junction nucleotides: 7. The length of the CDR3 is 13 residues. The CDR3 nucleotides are TGTGCCAGCAGGGGGACAGCAGGAAATACGCAGTATTTT. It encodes CASRGTAGNTQYF.

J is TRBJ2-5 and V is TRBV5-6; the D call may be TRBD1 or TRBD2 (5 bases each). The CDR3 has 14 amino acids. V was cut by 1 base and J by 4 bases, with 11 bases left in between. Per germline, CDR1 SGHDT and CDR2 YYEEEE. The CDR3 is CASSLMGVGETQYF. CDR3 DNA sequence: TGTGCCAGCAGCTTGATGGGGGTAGGAGAGACCCAGTACTTC.

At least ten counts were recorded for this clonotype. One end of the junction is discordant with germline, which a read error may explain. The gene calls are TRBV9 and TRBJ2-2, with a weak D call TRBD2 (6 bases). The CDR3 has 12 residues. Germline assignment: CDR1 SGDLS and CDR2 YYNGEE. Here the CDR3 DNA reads TGCCGGGGACTGGGAGACACCGGGGAGCTGTTTTTT. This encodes CRGLGDTGELFF.

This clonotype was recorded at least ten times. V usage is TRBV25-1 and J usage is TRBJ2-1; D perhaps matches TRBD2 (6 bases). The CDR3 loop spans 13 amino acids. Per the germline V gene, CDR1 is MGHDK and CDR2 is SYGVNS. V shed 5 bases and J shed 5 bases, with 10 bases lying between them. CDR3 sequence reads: CASSLAGNNEQFF. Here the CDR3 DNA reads TGTGCCAGCAGTCTCGCGGGAAACAATGAGCAGTTCTTC.

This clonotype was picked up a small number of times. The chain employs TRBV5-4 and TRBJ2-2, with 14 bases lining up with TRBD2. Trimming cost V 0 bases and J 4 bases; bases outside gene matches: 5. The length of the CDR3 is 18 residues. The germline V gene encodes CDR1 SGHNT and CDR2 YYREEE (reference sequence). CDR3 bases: TGTGCCAGCAGCTTGGGGACTAGCGGGAGGTCCCTCACCGGGGAGCTGTTTTTT. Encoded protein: CASSLGTSGRSLTGELFF.

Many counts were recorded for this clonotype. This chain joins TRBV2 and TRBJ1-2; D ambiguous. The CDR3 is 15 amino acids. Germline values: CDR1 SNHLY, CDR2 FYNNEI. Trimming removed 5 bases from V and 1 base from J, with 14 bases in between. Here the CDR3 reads CASSLEKHLNYGYTF. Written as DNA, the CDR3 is TGTGCCAGCAGTCTGGAGAAACACCTTAACTATGGCTACACCTTC.

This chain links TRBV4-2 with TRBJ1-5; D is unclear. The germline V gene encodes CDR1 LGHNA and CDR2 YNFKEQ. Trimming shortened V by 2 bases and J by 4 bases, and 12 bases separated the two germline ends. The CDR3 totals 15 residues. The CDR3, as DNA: TGTGCCAGCAGCCAAAACGGTCACGGGAATCAGCCCCAGCATTTT. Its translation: CASSQNGHGNQPQHF.

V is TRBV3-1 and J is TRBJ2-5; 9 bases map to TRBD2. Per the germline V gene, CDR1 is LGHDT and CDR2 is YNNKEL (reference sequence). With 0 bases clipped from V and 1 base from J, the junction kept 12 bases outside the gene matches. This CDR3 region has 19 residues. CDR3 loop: CASSQEDSGSRWLQETQYF. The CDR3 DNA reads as TGTGCCAGCAGCCAAGAGGATAGCGGGAGTAGGTGGCTCCAAGAGACCCAGTACTTC.

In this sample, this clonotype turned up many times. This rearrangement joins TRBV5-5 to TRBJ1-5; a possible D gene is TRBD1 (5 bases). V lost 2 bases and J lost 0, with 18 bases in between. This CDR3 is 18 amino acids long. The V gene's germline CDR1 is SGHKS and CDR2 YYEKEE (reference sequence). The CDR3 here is CASSFIPAGRYSNQPQHF. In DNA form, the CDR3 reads TGTGCCAGCAGCTTTATCCCGGCAGGGAGGTATAGCAATCAGCCCCAGCATTTT.

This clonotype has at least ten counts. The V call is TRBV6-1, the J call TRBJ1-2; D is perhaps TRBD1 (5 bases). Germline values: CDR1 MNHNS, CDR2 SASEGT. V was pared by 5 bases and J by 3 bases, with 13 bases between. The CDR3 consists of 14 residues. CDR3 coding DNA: TGTGCCAGCAGTCTAGGACCGGGGGACTATGGCTACACCTTC. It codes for CASSLGPGDYGYTF.

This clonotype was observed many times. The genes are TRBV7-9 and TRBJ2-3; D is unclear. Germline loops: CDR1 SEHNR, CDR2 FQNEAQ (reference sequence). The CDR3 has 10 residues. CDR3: CAWTTDTQYF. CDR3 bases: TGTGCATGGACCACAGATACGCAGTATTTT.

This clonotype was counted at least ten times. The CDR3 spells CASSLRPAPGYEQYF. CDR3 coding DNA: TGCGCCAGCAGCCTCCGACCTGCCCCGGGGTACGAGCAGTACTTC. The chain is built from TRBV4-1 and TRBJ2-7; tentatively, D is TRBD2 (5 bases). The V end lost 4 bases, the J end lost 4 bases, and 17 bases lay between the germline ends. The CDR3 length is 15 residues. Germline V CDR1 and CDR2: MGHRA, YSYEKL.

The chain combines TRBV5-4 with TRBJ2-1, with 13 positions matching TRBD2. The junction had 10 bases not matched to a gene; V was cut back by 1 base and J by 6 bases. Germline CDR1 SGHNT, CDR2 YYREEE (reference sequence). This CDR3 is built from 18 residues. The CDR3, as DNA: TGTGCCAGCAGCTTGTTATTTGGACTAGCGGGAGTAGGCAATGAGCAGTTCTTC. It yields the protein CASSLLFGLAGVGNEQFF.

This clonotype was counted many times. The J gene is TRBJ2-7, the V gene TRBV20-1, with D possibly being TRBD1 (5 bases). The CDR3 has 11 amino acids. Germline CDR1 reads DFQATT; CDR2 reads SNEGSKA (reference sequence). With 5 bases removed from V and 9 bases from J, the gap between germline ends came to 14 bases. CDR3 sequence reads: CSASRGSGQYF. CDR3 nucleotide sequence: TGCAGTGCTTCAAGGGGATCCGGGCAGTACTTC.

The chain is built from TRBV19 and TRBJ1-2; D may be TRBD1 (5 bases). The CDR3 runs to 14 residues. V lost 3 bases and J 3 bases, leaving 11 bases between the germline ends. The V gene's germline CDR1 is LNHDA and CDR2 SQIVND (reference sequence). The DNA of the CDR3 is TGTGCCAGTAGTATGCATGACAGTGACTATGGCTACACCTTC. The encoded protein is CASSMHDSDYGYTF.

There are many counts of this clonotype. Written as DNA, the CDR3 is TGCAGTGCTAGTAGAGGTTACGAGCAGTACTTC. This codes for CSASRGYEQYF. The rearrangement joins TRBV20-1 to TRBJ2-7; D gene unclear. CDR1 is DFQATT, CDR2 SNEGSKA, per germline (reference sequence). CDR3 length equals 11 residues. V shed 3 bases and J shed 4 bases, with 7 bases lying between them.

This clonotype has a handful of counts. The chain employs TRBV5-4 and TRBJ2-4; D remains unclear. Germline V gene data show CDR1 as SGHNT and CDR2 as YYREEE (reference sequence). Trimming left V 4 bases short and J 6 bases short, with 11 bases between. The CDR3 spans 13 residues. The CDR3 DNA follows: TGTGCCAGCAGCCGATGGACGGGAAACATTCAGTACTTC. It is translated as CASSRWTGNIQYF.

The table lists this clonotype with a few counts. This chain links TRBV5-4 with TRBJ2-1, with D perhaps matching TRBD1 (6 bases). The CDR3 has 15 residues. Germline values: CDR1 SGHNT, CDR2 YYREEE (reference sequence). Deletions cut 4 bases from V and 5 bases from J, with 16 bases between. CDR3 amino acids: CASSSAGTPNNEQFF. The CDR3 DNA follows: TGTGCCAGCAGCAGCGCCGGGACACCAAACAATGAGCAGTTCTTC.

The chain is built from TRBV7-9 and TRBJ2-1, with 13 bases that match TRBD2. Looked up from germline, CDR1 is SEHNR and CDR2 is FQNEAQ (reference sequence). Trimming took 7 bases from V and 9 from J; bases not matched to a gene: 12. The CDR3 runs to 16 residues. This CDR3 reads CASNRYGTSGAPEQFF. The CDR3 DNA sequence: TGTGCCAGCAACCGTTACGGGACTAGCGGGGCCCCTGAGCAGTTCTTC.

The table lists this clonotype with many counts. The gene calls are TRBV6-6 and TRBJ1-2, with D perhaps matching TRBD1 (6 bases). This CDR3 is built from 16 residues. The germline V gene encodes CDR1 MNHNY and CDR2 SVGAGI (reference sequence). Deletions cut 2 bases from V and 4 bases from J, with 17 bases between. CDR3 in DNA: TGTGCCAGCAGTTACGGTCGGGACATCCACCCCTATGGCTACACCTTC. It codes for CASSYGRDIHPYGYTF.

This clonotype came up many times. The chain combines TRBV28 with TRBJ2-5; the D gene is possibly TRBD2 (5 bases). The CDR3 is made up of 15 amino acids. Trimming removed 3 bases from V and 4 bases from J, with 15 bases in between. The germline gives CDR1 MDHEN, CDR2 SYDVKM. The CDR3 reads CASSFAGSVGETQYF. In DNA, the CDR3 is TGTGCCAGCAGTTTCGCGGGTTCCGTGGGAGAGACCCAGTACTTC.

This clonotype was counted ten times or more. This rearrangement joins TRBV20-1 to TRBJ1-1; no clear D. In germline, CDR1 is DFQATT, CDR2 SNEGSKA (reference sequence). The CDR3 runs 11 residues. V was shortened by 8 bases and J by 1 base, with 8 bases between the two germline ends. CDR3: CSTRPNTEAFF. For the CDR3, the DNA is TGCAGTACTCGACCGAACACTGAAGCTTTCTTT.

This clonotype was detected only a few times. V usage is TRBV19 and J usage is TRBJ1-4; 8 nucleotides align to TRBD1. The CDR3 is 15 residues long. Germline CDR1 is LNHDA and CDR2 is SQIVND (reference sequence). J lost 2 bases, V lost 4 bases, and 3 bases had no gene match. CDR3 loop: CASSKNRGTNEKLFF. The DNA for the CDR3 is TGTGCCAGTAGTAAAAACAGGGGGACTAATGAAAAACTGTTTTTT.

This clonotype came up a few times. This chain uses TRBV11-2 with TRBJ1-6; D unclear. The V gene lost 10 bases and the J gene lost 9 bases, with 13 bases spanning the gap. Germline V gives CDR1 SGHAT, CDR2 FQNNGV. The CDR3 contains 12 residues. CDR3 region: CATAGGSSPLHF. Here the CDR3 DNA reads TGTGCCACCGCAGGAGGCTCTTCACCCCTCCACTTT.

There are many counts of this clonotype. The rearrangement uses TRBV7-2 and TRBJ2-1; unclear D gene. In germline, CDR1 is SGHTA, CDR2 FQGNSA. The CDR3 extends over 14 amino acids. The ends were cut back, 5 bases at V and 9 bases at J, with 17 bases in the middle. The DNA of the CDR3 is TGTGCCAGCAGCCCCGAGCGAGCTCGACCTGAGCAGTTCTTC. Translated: CASSPERARPEQFF.

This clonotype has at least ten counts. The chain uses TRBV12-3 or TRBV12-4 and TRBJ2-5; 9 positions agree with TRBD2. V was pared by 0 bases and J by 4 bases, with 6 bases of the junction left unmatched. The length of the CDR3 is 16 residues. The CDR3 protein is CASSLAVAGVRETQYF. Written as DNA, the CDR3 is TGTGCCAGCAGTTTAGCGGTAGCGGGAGTGAGAGAGACCCAGTACTTC.